The entry that follows covers one T cell receptor beta chain sequence. Its antigen is still unknown. They built TCR cDNA with 5'RACE template switching, a step that put in a universal primer site and UMIs. TCRdb re-derived calls from the 5' RACE reads in MiXCR, one entry per CDR3 protein. The profile shows 500,000 to 700,000 distinct CDR3 sequences, 15% to 20% of them singletons. This sample stems from a study of T cells after yellow fever vaccination. Study-level results: Although the secondary response was weaker, it peaked faster, at day 5 versus 15.

With V trimmed by 8 bases and J by 5 bases, 8 bases remained unmatched. CDR3 length: 13 residues. CDR1 and CDR2 from the germline V gene are ENHRY and SYGVKD. This receptor was obtained from a man between 25 and 39 years old who received the YFV17D yellow fever vaccine. This specimen consisted of PBMCs, obtained 15 days after the yellow fever booster vaccination. V is TRBV10-3 and J is TRBJ2-7; 8 bases agree with TRBD2. The CDR3 DNA reads as TGTGCCATCGGATCCGGGACTAGTAACGAGCAGTACTTC. The encoded protein is CAIGSGTSNEQYF.